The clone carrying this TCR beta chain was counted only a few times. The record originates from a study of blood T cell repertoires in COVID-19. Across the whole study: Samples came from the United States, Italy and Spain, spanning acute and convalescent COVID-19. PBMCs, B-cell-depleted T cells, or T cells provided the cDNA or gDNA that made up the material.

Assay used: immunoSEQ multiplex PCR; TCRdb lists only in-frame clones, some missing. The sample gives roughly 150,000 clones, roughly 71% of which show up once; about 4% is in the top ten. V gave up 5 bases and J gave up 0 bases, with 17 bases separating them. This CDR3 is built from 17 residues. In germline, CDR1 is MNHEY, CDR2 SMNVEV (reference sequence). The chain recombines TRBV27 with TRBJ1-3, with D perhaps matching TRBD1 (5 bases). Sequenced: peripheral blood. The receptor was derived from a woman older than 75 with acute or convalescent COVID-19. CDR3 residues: CASSKTVSSSSGNTIYF. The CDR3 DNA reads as TGTGCCAGCAGTAAGACAGTTTCCTCAAGCTCTGGAAACACCATATATTTT.